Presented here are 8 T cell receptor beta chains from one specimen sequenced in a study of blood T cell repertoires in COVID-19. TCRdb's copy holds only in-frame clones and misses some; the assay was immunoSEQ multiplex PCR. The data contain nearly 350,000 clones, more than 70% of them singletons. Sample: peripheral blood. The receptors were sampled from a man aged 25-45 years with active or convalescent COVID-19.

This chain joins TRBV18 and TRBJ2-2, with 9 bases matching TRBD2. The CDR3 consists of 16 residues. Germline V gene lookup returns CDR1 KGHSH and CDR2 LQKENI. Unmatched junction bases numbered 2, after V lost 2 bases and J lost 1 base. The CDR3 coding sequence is TGTGCCAGCTCACCAGCTAGCGGGATGAACACCGGGGAGCTGTTTTTT. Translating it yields CASSPASGMNTGELFF.

The CDR3 DNA sequence: TGTGCCAGCAGGCAGGGGGCGAACCAGCCCCAGCATTTT. Translating it yields CASRQGANQPQHF. The rearrangement joins TRBV2 to TRBJ1-5, with 8 positions matching TRBD1. The CDR3 totals 13 residues. Trimming at V came to 6 bases and at J to 7 bases, leaving 5 bases not matched to a gene. CDR1 is SNHLY and CDR2 is FYNNEI in the germline V gene.

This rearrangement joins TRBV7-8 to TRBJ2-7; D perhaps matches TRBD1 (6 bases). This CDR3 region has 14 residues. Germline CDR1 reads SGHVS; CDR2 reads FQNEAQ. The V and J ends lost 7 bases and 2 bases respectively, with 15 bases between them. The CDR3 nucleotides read TGTGCCAGCACCCTCCGGGACAAACCCTACGAGCAGTACTTC. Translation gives CASTLRDKPYEQYF. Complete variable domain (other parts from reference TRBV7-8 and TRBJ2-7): GAGVSQSPRYKVAKRGQDVALRCDPISGHVSLFWYQQALGQGPEFLTYFQNEAQLDKSGLPSDRFFAERPEGSVSTLKIQRTQQEDSAVYLCASTLRDKPYEQYFGPGTRLTVT.

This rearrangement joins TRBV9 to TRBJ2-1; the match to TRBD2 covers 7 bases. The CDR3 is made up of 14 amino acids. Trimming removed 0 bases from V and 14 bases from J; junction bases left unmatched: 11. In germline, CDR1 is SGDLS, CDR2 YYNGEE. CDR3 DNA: TGTGCCAGCAGCGTAGGACTAGCTGTTGGAGAGGAGTTCTTC. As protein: CASSVGLAVGEEFF.

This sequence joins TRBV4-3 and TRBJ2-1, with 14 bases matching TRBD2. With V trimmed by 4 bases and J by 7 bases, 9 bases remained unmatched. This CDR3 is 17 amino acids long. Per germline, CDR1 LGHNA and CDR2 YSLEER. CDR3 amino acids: CASSPRWGTSGRNEQFF. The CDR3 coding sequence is TGCGCCAGCAGCCCCCGGTGGGGGACTAGCGGGAGAAATGAGCAGTTCTTC.

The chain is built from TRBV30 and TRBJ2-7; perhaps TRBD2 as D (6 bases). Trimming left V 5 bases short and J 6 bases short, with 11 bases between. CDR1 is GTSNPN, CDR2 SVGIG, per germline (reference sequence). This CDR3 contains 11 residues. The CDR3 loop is CAWGPGVEQYF. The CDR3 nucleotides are TGTGCCTGGGGACCGGGGGTCGAGCAGTACTTC.

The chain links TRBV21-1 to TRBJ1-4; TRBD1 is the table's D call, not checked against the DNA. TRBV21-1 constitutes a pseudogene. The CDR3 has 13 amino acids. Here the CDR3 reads CASRGHGGEKLFF. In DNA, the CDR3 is TGTGCCAGCAGGGGCCATGGTGGTGAAAAACTGTTTTTT.

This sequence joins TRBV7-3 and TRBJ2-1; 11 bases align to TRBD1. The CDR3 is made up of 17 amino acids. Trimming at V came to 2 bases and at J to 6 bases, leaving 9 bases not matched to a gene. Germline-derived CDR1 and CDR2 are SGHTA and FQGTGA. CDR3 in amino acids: CASSLGIRGTGGNEQFF. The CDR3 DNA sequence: TGTGCCAGCAGCTTAGGAATTAGGGGGACAGGGGGCAATGAGCAGTTCTTC.